This TCR beta chain was observed in a study of T cell repertoires in cytomegalovirus infection. Study details: Evidence of both CMV infection and a matching HLA type came from public TCR beta signatures. General study points: HLA-C-restricted CMV clonotypes gave the most frequent clonotype in two of eight donors. The cumulative frequency of public TCR beta families distinguished individuals who carried CMV together with the relevant HLA.

The CDR3 runs 16 residues. V lost 5 bases and J 4 bases, leaving 18 bases between the germline ends. TCRdb re-called the reads with MiXCR, one entry per CDR3 protein. The sample records over 250,000 distinct CDR3 sequences, less than 25% being singletons. This clonotype was observed a few times. Its antigen is unidentified. The receptor comes from a human donor in good health (CMV status not recorded). Some clones in this sample may be carry-over from other donors' samples. The rearrangement links TRBV12-3 or TRBV12-4 to TRBJ2-1, with D possibly being TRBD2 (6 bases). This material consisted of cultured PBMCs, taken from culture after CMV antigen stimulation. CDR3 residues: CASSKSRSGPYNEQFF. The CDR3 coding sequence is TGTGCCAGCAGTAAATCGAGAAGCGGGCCTTACAATGAGCAGTTCTTC.